This T cell receptor beta chain was sequenced for a study of vaccination and CD4 T cells after COVID-19. Study background: Stimulation of cells relied on overlapping spike peptides derived from SARS-CoV-2, HCoV-NL63, HCoV-OC43 and HCoV-229E.

Cultured CD4+ T cells had their DNA profiled by the Oncomine TCR Beta short-read assay. TCRdb re-derived calls from the PCR reads in MiXCR, one entry per CDR3 protein. The data hold over 5,000 distinct CDR3 sequences, with roughly a quarter observed a single time. As to treatment: approximately nine-day PBMC culture with coronavirus spike peptide pools or control peptides (ViraFEST assay). The unexposed donor's CD4+ T cells were collected before the COVID-19 pandemic (2011-2018). ViraFEST expanded antigen-specific T cells with peptide pools, then sequenced TCRs. This clonotype was detected only a few times. Its antigen is currently unknown. Sequenced material: CD4+ T cells from blood, cultured in vitro. This clonotype was sampled from a human donor in good health.

The CDR3 nucleotides read TGTGCCATCAGTGGGGGGGACTTCACTGAAGCTTTCTTT. Translated, it gives CAISGGDFTEAFF. The rearrangement uses TRBV10-3 and TRBJ1-1; possibly TRBD1 for D (5 bases). The CDR3 runs 13 residues. Between the trimmed V and J ends, which lost 4 bases and 4 bases, there was a span of 10 bases. The germline gives CDR1 ENHRY, CDR2 SYGVKD.